A selection of T cell receptor beta chains follows, all from one sample in a study of low-dose radiotherapy and immunotherapy resistance in tumors. TCRdb analysed the reads with MiXCR anew, one entry per CDR3 protein. This table holds around 60,000 distinct CDR3 sequences, roughly 23% found once. Specimen: PBMCs, collected after low-dose radiotherapy plus immunotherapy. The receptors come from a male donor with prostate cancer. CDR3s include the opening cysteine and the closing phenylalanine or tryptophan. D genes are given only for firm matches. A row's size may be missing; if present it is once, few, many or a size class.

j_call: TRBJ2-1
d_call: TRBD2
clone_size: medium-sized
v_call: TRBV7-8
cdr3_aa: CASSRRTSGSSYNEQFF
cdr3_nt: TGTGCCAGCAGCCGGCGGACTAGCGGGAGCTCCTACAATGAGCAGTTCTTC

j_call: TRBJ2-3
d_call: .
clone_size: once
v_call: TRBV28
cdr3_aa: CASEGGVTDTQYF
cdr3_nt: TGTGCCAGCGAAGGGGGGGTCACAGATACGCAGTATTTT

j_call: TRBJ1-6
d_call: .
clone_size: many
v_call: TRBV5-1
cdr3_aa: CASSLDEYSPLHF
cdr3_nt: TGCGCCAGCAGCTTGGACGAATATTCACCCCTCCACTTT

j_call: TRBJ2-3
d_call: .
clone_size: .
v_call: TRBV2
cdr3_aa: CASSPLGGRGRTDTQYF
cdr3_nt: TGTGCCAGCAGTCCACTGGGGGGCAGGGGACGCACAGATACGCAGTATTTT

j_call: TRBJ1-1
d_call: .
clone_size: many
v_call: TRBV5-1
cdr3_aa: CASSWTANTEAFF
cdr3_nt: TGCGCCAGCAGCTGGACAGCGAACACTGAAGCTTTCTTT

j_call: TRBJ1-3
d_call: .
clone_size: many
v_call: TRBV19
cdr3_aa: CASSRAEGNTIYF
cdr3_nt: TGTGCCAGTAGTCGGGCGGAAGGAAACACCATATATTTT

j_call: TRBJ2-5
d_call: .
clone_size: many
v_call: TRBV6-6
cdr3_aa: CASTDRQETQYF
cdr3_nt: TGTGCCAGCACCGATCGGCAAGAGACCCAGTACTTC

j_call: TRBJ2-3
d_call: TRBD2
clone_size: many
v_call: TRBV10-2
cdr3_aa: CASRQSGMGKDTQYF
cdr3_nt: TGCGCCAGCAGACAGAGCGGGATGGGGAAAGATACGCAGTATTTT

j_call: TRBJ2-2
d_call: TRBD2
clone_size: few
v_call: TRBV5-1
cdr3_aa: CASSSGRDLSPGELFF
cdr3_nt: TGCGCCAGCAGCTCCGGGAGGGACCTCTCCCCCGGGGAGCTGTTTTTT

j_call: TRBJ1-1
d_call: .
clone_size: .
v_call: TRBV5-8
cdr3_aa: CASSLEARGDTEAFF
cdr3_nt: TGTGCCAGCAGCTTGGAGGCGCGCGGAGACACTGAAGCTTTCTTT